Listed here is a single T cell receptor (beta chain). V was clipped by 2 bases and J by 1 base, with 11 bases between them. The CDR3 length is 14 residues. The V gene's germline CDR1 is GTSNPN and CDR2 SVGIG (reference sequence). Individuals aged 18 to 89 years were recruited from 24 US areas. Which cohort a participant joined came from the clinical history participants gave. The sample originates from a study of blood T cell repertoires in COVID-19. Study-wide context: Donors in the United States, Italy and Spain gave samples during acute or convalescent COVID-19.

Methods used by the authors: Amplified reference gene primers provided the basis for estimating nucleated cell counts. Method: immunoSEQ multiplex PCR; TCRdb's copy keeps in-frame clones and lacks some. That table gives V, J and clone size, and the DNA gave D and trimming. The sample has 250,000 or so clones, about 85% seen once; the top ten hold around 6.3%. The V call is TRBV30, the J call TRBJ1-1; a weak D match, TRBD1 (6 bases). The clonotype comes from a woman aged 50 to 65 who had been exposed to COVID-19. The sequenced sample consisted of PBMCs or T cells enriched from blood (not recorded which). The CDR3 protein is CAWSTKQGNTEAFF. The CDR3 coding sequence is TGTGCCTGGAGTACGAAACAGGGGAACACTGAAGCTTTCTTT.